This TCR beta chain was observed in a study of blood T cell repertoires in COVID-19. As for the study in general: Both acute and convalescent COVID-19 samples were obtained from the United States, Italy and Spain. T cells, B-cell-depleted T cells, or PBMCs provided the cDNA or gDNA that served as material.

Per the germline V gene, CDR1 is MNHEY and CDR2 is SMNVEV (reference sequence). CDR3 length equals 17 residues. Trimming took 3 bases from V and 0 from J; bases not matched to a gene: 8. Authors' methods: Amplification with reference gene primers provided the estimates of nucleated cell counts. TCRdb's table, derived via immunoSEQ multiplex PCR, lists solely in-frame clones and lacks some. Clonal size and the V and J genes are those of that table, whereas D and trimming came from the DNA. In the table there are 250,000 to 350,000 clones, about nine tenths of which are singletons. A Seattle source enrolled patients during active infection and followed them longitudinally.

The gene calls are TRBV27 and TRBJ1-5; 7 positions agree with TRBD1. The sequencing input was peripheral blood. This TCR was recovered from a woman between 45 and 65 years old with COVID-19, enrolled during active disease. CDR3 protein: CASSLKPGTASNQPQHF. The CDR3 coding sequence is TGTGCCAGCAGTTTGAAACCGGGGACAGCTAGCAATCAGCCCCAGCATTTT.